This TCR beta chain was recovered during a study of blood T cell repertoires in COVID-19. Study as a whole: The origin of the acute and convalescent COVID-19 samples was the United States, Italy and Spain. PBMCs, B-cell-depleted T cells, or T cells provided the cDNA or gDNA that made up the material.

As originally analysed: Nucleated cell number was recorded as an estimate derived from reference gene primer amplification. Sequenced by immunoSEQ multiplex PCR; TCRdb stores in-frame clones only, minus some. The DNA was the basis for D and trimming; V, J and clone size are from that table. Of over 150,000 clones listed, around 73% were seen once; the top ten hold roughly a sixth. From germline, CDR1 is KGHDR and CDR2 SFDVKD. V was clipped by 4 bases and J by 7 bases, with 12 bases between them. The CDR3 covers 13 residues. The source of this sequence is a woman aged 50 to 60 who had recovered from COVID-19. The sequenced sample was PBMCs or T cells enriched from blood (not recorded which). The chain carries TRBV24-1 and TRBJ1-1; D possibly corresponds to TRBD1 (6 bases). CDR3 in DNA: TGTGCCACCAGTGACCCAGGACAGATTGAAGCTTTCTTT. Its translation is CATSDPGQIEAFF.